This passage covers 8 T cell receptor beta chains from one sample sequenced in a study of CD8 T cell repertoires and HIV-1 epitope variants (dated by TCRdb to 2020 to 2022). Antigen specificity for these receptors is unknown. The library relied on the immunoSEQ multiplex PCR assay. The table comes from immuneACCESS by way of TCRdb, which keeps in-frame sequences with V and J called. Part of the clones is missing from these tables; in studies checked, under half for an unresolved V gene and the rest for unknown reasons. This sample lists approximately 5,700 clones; roughly 62% were detected once. The leading ten clones occupy over 35% of the sample. Sequencing was carried out using cultured CD8+ T cells derived from PBMCs. The receptors were sampled from a male donor with HIV.

To note about this clone: It differs at one base from a far larger clone, so likely a read error. Different DNA sequences within this sample yield the same CDR3. The V gene is TRBV5-2, the J gene TRBJ1-2. TRBV5-2 is given as a pseudogene. The CDR3 spans 16 residues. CDR3 nucleotide sequence: TGTGCCAGCAGCCAAGATCCCCCAGACTTGGACTATGGCTACACCTTC. Encoded protein: CASSQDPPDLDYGYTF.

In nucleotides, the CDR3 is TGTGCCAGCAGCGAGGAGGGGGGGTGGACAGGGTCGGTCACAGATACGCAGTATTTT. It yields the protein CASSEEGGWTGSVTDTQYF. The gene calls are TRBV9 and TRBJ2-3; TRBD1 might be the D (8 bases). Germline-derived CDR1 and CDR2 are SGDLS and YYNGEE. There are 19 residues in the CDR3. Trimming took off 3 bases at V and 2 bases at J, with 25 bases between the two ends.

The chain links TRBV7-9 to TRBJ2-1, with D possibly being TRBD1 or TRBD2 (5 bases each). Germline V gene lookup returns CDR1 SEHNR and CDR2 FQNEAQ (reference sequence). The CDR3 totals 15 residues. Trimming removed 1 base from V and 0 bases from J, with 7 bases in between. The CDR3 DNA is TGTGCCAGCAGCTTAGAGGGGAGCTCCTACAATGAGCAGTTCTTC. This encodes CASSLEGSSYNEQFF.

This sequence joins TRBV7-2 and TRBJ2-3; D not resolved. The CDR3 consists of 13 residues. Trimming took 4 bases from V and 2 from J, leaving 7 bases between them. Germline V gives CDR1 SGHTA, CDR2 FQGNSA. The CDR3 coding sequence is TGTGCCAGCAGCTGGGTCACCACAGATACGCAGTATTTT. Its translation is CASSWVTTDTQYF.

V is TRBV11-2 and J is TRBJ2-7, with D hard to call. Germline assignment: CDR1 SGHAT and CDR2 FQNNGV. The germline V and J ends were trimmed by 1 base and 0 bases, with 10 bases remaining between them. CDR3 length: 15 residues. The CDR3 DNA reads as TGTGCCAGCAGCTTAGTAAGCGTACACTCCTACGAGCAGTACTTC. It specifies CASSLVSVHSYEQYF.

The chain couples TRBV25-1 to TRBJ1-2, with D possibly matching TRBD1 (6 bases). V lost 1 base, J lost 8 bases, and 11 bases lay in between. Germline CDR1 and CDR2: MGHDK and SYGVNS. The CDR3 sequence is 13 residues long. This CDR3 is CASSELTGRGYTF. Here the CDR3 DNA reads TGTGCCAGCAGTGAATTAACAGGGAGAGGCTACACCTTC.

A word on this clone: Mismatch with germline at one junction end may stem from a read error. The chain joins TRBV5-4 to TRBJ1-2; no definite D call. CDR3 length: 16 residues. Germline V gene data show CDR1 as SGHNT and CDR2 as YYREEE (reference sequence). CDR3 nucleotide sequence: TGCGCCAGCAGCCAAGATCCCCCAGACTTGGACTATGGCTACACCTTC. This gives the protein CASSQDPPDLDYGYTF.

V usage is TRBV19 and J usage is TRBJ1-6; D remains unclear. The CDR3 runs to 16 residues. Germline assignment: CDR1 LNHDA and CDR2 SQIVND (reference sequence). V was pared by 4 bases and J by 1 base, with 11 bases between. CDR3 loop: CASSKVRASYNSPLHF. CDR3 sequence (DNA): TGTGCCAGTAGTAAGGTCCGGGCGTCCTATAATTCACCCCTCCACTTT.